This T cell receptor (beta chain) emerged from a study of response to subunit inactivated influenza vaccine. Overall study findings and caveats: Each seasonal influenza vaccination recruits few new T cells, the authors suggested.

TCRdb re-derived calls from the RT-PCR reads in MiXCR, one entry per CDR3 protein. The table includes hundreds of thousands of distinct CDR3 sequences, around a sixth detected once. To note about this clonotype: Its antigen is unidentified.

Germline V gives CDR1 SGHVS, CDR2 FNYEAQ. V was trimmed by 4 bases and J by 1 base, leaving 14 bases between them. This CDR3 contains 15 residues. The TCR was taken from a man in his fifties or sixties who received an inactivated influenza vaccine. This sample comprised PBMCs from blood, obtained 5 to 6 days after vaccination. The chain couples TRBV7-6 to TRBJ2-7; D gene unclear. CDR3 nucleotides: TGTGCCAGCAGCTCGAATCCTGCCATTTCCTACGAGCAGTACTTC. Translation gives CASSSNPAISYEQYF.